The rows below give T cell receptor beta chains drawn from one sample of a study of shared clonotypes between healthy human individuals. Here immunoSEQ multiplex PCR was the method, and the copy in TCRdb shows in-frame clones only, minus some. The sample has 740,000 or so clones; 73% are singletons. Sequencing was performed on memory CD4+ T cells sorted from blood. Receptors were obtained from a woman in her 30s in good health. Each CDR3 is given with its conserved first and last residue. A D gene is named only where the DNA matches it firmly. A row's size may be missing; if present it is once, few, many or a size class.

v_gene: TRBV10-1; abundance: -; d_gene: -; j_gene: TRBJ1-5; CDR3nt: TGCGCCAGCAGTGAGTCCGGAGGTCAGCCCCAGCATTTT; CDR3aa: CASSESGGQPQHF
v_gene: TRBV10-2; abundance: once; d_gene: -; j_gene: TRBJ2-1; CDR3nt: TGCGCCAGCAAGGGAAGCGGACACAATGAGCAGTTCTTC; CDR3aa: CASKGSGHNEQFF
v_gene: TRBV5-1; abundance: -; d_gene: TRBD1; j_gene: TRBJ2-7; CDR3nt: TGCGCCAGCAGCTTGGGGGACAGAGACCTGGGGGAGCAGTACTTC; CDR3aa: CASSLGDRDLGEQYF
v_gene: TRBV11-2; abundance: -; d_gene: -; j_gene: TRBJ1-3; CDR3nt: TGTGCCAGCAGCTTAGATGAGGAGGGAACCATATATTTT; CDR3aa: CASSLDEEGTIYF
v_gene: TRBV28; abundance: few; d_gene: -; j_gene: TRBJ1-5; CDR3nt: TGTGCCAGCAGCAGCGACCTGGGGAAGTTTCAGCCCCAGCATTTT; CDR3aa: CASSSDLGKFQPQHF
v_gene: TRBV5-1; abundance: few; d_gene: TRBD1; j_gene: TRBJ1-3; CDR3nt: TGCGCCAGCAGCGAGACAGGGGCCGGAAACACCATATATTTT; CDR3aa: CASSETGAGNTIYF
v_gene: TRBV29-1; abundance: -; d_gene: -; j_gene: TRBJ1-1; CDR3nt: TGCAGCGTTGTTGGACAGCTCGCGGGCACTGAAGCTTTCTTT; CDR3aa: CSVVGQLAGTEAFF
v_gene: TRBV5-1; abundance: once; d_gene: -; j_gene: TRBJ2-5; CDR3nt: TGCGCCAGCAGCCCACGGGCTGGGGGGATCGAGACCCAGTACTTC; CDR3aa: CASSPRAGGIETQYF
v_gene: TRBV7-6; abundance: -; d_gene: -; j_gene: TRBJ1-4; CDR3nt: TGTGCCAGCAGCCTCACCGCAACTAATGAAAAACTGTTTTTT; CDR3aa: CASSLTATNEKLFF
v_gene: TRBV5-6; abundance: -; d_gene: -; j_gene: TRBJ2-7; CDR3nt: TGTGCCAGCAGCTTGGAGCCCCAGGGTGCTGCCGAGCAGTACTTC; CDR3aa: CASSLEPQGAAEQYF
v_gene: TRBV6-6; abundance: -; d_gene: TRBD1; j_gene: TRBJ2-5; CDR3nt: TGTGCCAGCAGCCGGGACAGGGGGTCGGAGACCCAGTACTTC; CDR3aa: CASSRDRGSETQYF
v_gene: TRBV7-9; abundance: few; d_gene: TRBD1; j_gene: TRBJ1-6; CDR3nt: TGTGCCAGCAGCCGTTCAGGGGGCGGCGGTTCACCCCTCCACTTT; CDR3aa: CASSRSGGGGSPLHF
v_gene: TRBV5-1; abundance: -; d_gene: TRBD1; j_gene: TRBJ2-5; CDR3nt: TGCGCCAGCAGCGTTCAGACAGGGGGCGTGCAGACCCAGTACTTC; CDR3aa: CASSVQTGGVQTQYF
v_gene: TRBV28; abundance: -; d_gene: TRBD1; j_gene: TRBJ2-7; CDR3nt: TGTGCCAGCAGTCCATGGACAGGCGCATACTCCACCTACGAGCAGTACTTC; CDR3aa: CASSPWTGAYSTYEQYF
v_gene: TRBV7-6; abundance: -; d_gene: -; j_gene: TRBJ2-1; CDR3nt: TGTGCCAGCAGCTTAGCGCAGGGTAGTGAGCAGTTCTTC; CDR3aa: CASSLAQGSEQFF
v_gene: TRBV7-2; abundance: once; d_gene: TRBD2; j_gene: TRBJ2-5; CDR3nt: TGTGCCAGCAGCATAGGACTAGCGGTCCGAGAGACCCAGTACTTC; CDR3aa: CASSIGLAVRETQYF
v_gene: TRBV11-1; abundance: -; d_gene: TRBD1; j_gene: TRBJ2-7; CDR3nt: TGTGCCAGCAGCTCAAGACAGGGAATATCCTACGAGCAGTACTTC; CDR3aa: CASSSRQGISYEQYF
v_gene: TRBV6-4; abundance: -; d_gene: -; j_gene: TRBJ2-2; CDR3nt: TGTGCCAGCAGTGACTCAGGGGGTTCCCGGGAGCTGTTTTTT; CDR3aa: CASSDSGGSRELFF
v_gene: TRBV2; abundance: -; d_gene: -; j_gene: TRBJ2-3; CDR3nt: TGTGCCAGCAGTGGGATAGCGGCCGTCTACACAGATACGCAGTATTTT; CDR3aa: CASSGIAAVYTDTQYF
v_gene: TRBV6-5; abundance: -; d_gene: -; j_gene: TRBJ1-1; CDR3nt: TGTGCCAGCATTCAGAACACTGAAGCTTTCTTT; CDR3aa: CASIQNTEAFF
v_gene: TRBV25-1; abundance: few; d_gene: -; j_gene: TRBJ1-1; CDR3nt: TGTGCCAGCAGTGAACCAACAAGGCCCCAGGCTGAAGCTTTCTTT; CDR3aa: CASSEPTRPQAEAFF
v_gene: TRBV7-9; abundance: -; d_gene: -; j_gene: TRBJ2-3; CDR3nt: TGTGCCAGCAGGTCCGAGGGTACAGATACGCAGTATTTT; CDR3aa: CASRSEGTDTQYF
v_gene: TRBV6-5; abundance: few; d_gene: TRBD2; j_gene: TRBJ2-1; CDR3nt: TGTGCCAGCAGTTTCGGGACTAGCGGTTCCAATGAGCAGTTCTTC; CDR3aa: CASSFGTSGSNEQFF